The sequence of this T cell receptor (beta chain) was determined in a study of post-analysis software for immune sequencing data. Broader study findings: A few TRBV segments (TRBV5-6, TRBV5-1 and TRBV20-1 among them) occurred more frequently in patients than in controls.

Concerning this clonotype itself: Its target is not known.

The TCR beta cDNA libraries contained unique molecular identifiers. Yield was roughly 0.5 million cDNA molecules from roughly 1 to 10 million T cells. One entry per CDR3 protein results from TCRdb running MiXCR on the PCR reads. The sample has about 540,000 distinct CDR3 sequences, roughly 34% seen once; the top ten hold approximately 6%. The CDR3 consists of 15 residues. Trimming removed 0 bases from V and 5 bases from J; junction bases left unmatched: 7. In germline, CDR1 is SGDLS, CDR2 YYNGEE. The source material was blood. This TCR came from a girl aged 2-17 years with multiple sclerosis. The genes are TRBV9 and TRBJ1-1; 7 bases match TRBD1. CDR3 sequence reads: CASSVAPGGKTEAFF. The DNA of the CDR3 is TGTGCCAGCAGCGTAGCTCCAGGGGGTAAAACTGAAGCTTTCTTT.